This TCR beta chain came from a study of post-analysis software for immune sequencing data. Study findings and constraints: Multiple sclerosis patients had significantly lower normalized Chao1 diversity than controls. Batch-matched samples strongly co-clustered by F measure.

On this clonotype: Its specificity is not known.

Unique molecular identifiers were present in the TCR beta cDNA libraries. It was from approximately 0.91 to 9.4 million T cells that about half a million cDNA molecules came. TCRdb itself ran the PCR reads through MiXCR, one entry per CDR3 protein. The table lists roughly 800,000 distinct CDR3 sequences, roughly 58% of them singletons, with about 4.5% in the top ten. The source is a girl under 18 with multiple sclerosis. Specimen: blood.

Here the CDR3 reads CASSPTGTGGNIQYF. The DNA for the CDR3 is TGTGCCAGCAGTCCAACTGGGACAGGGGGGAACATTCAGTACTTC. The V gene is TRBV6-2 or TRBV6-3, the J gene TRBJ2-4, with 11 bases aligning to TRBD1. Germline assignment: CDR1 MNHEY and CDR2 SVGEGT. V shed 5 bases and J 7 bases; nucleotides not matched to a gene: 7. The CDR3 is 15 amino acids.